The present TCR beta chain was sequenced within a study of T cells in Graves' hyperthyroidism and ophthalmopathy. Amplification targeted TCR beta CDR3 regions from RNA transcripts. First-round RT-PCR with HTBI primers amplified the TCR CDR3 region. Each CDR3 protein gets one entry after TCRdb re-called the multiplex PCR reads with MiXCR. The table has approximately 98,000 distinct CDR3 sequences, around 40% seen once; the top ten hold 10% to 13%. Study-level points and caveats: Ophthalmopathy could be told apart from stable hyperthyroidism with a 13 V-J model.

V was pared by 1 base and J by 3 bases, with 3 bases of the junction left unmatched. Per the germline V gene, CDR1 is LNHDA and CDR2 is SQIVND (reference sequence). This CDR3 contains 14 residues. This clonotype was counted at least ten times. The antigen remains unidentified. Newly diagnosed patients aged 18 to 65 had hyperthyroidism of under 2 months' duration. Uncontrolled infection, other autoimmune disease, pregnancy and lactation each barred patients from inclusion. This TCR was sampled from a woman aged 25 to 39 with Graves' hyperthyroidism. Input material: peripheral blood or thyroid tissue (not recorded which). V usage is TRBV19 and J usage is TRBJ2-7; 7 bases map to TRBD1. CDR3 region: CASSIGTGGYEQYF. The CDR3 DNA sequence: TGTGCCAGTAGTATAGGGACAGGCGGCTACGAGCAGTACTTC.